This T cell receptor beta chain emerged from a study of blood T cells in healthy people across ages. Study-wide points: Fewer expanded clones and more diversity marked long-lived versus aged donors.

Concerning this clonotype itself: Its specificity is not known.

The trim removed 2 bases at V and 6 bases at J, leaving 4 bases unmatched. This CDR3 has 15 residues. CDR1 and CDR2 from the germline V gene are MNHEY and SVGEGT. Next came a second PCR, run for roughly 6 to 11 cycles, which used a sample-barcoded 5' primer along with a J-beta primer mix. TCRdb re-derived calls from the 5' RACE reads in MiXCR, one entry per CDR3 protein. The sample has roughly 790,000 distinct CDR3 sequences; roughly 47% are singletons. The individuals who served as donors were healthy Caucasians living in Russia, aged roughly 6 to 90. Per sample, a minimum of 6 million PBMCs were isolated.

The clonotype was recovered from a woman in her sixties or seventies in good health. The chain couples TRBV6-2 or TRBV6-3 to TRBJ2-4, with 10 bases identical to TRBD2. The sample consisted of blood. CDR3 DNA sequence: TGTGCCAGCAGTTACGGTGTAGCGGGAGGAAACATTCAGTACTTC. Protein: CASSYGVAGGNIQYF.